A selection of T cell receptor beta chains follows, all from one sample in a study of blood T cell repertoires in COVID-19. Libraries were prepared by immunoSEQ multiplex PCR; TCRdb keeps only in-frame clonotypes and omits some of them. The table lists about 240,000 clones, around nine tenths of them singletons. The specimen was peripheral blood. These receptors were collected from a woman between 65 and 79 years old with active or convalescent COVID-19. Each CDR3 is given with its conserved first and last residue. The D gene is left open where the match is weak. The size of a clone is reported for some rows only, either as once, few or many, or as a class for expanded clones.

J gene: TRBJ1-4; V gene: TRBV4-3; D gene: .; clone size: .; CDR3 DNA: TGCGCCAGCAGCCGCTCTGGGGGGGGGAGTGAAAAACTGTTTTTT; CDR3 protein: CASSRSGGGSEKLFF
J gene: TRBJ2-7; V gene: TRBV18; D gene: TRBD1; clone size: .; CDR3 DNA: TGTGCCAGCTCCGTTCAGGGACAGGGGGTCTACGAGCAGTACTTC; CDR3 protein: CASSVQGQGVYEQYF
J gene: TRBJ1-1; V gene: TRBV23-1; D gene: TRBD1; clone size: .; CDR3 DNA: TGCGCCTCTACCCTTCGGACAGGGGGTGCCCCAACGCCCCACACTGAAGCTTTCTTT; CDR3 protein: CASTLRTGGAPTPHTEAFF
J gene: TRBJ2-3; V gene: TRBV4-1; D gene: .; clone size: .; CDR3 DNA: TGCGCCAGCAGCCAACCGCCCCAATGGACCCGGAGGTATACGCAGTATTTT; CDR3 protein: CASSQPPQWTRRYTQYF
J gene: TRBJ2-1; V gene: TRBV4-3; D gene: .; clone size: .; CDR3 DNA: TGCGCCAGCAGCTCGGGTTTTCAGTCCTACAATGAGCAGTTCTTC; CDR3 protein: CASSSGFQSYNEQFF
J gene: TRBJ2-5; V gene: TRBV2; D gene: .; clone size: .; CDR3 DNA: TGTGCCAGCAGGGCGGGACCAGGCGAGACCCAGTACTTC; CDR3 protein: CASRAGPGETQYF
J gene: TRBJ2-3; V gene: TRBV18; D gene: .; clone size: few; CDR3 DNA: TGTGCCAGCTCACCGTTCAAAGCGGGTGTGAGCCGCACAGATACGCAGTATTTT; CDR3 protein: CASSPFKAGVSRTDTQYF
J gene: TRBJ2-1; V gene: TRBV9; D gene: TRBD2; clone size: .; CDR3 DNA: TGTGCCAGCAGCGTAGTAGCGGGGGGGCATAGAGAGCAGTTCTTC; CDR3 protein: CASSVVAGGHREQFF
J gene: TRBJ1-2; V gene: TRBV9; D gene: TRBD1; clone size: .; CDR3 DNA: TGTGCCAGCAGCACCCCTCCGGGACAGTATTATGGCTACACCTTC; CDR3 protein: CASSTPPGQYYGYTF
J gene: TRBJ1-6; V gene: TRBV19; D gene: .; clone size: .; CDR3 DNA: TGTGCCAGTAGTATAGATCGGGTGAATTCACCCCTCCACTTT; CDR3 protein: CASSIDRVNSPLHF
J gene: TRBJ1-1; V gene: TRBV24-1; D gene: TRBD1; clone size: .; CDR3 DNA: TGTGCCACCAGGGGACAGGGTGTCACTGAAGCTTTCTTT; CDR3 protein: CATRGQGVTEAFF
J gene: TRBJ2-7; V gene: TRBV6-4; D gene: TRBD2; clone size: .; CDR3 DNA: TGTGCCAGCAGGCCAGAGTATAGGCGGGGGGAACTGTACTTC; CDR3 protein: CASRPEYRRGELYF
J gene: TRBJ2-7; V gene: TRBV13; D gene: .; clone size: .; CDR3 DNA: TGTGCCAGCAGCCCCCAGGGGCTCGGCTACGAGCAGTACTTC; CDR3 protein: CASSPQGLGYEQYF
J gene: TRBJ2-5; V gene: TRBV24-1; D gene: TRBD1; clone size: .; CDR3 DNA: TGTGCCAGCGACAGGGGTTGCGAGACCCAGTACTTC; CDR3 protein: CASDRGCETQYF
J gene: TRBJ2-7; V gene: TRBV2; D gene: TRBD1; clone size: .; CDR3 DNA: TGTGCCAGGAGTACCGGGACAGGGGCCTACGAGCAGTACTTC; CDR3 protein: CARSTGTGAYEQYF
J gene: TRBJ2-3; V gene: TRBV5-1; D gene: TRBD1; clone size: .; CDR3 DNA: TGCGCCAGCAGCTCGACAGGGGGCACAGATACGCAGTATTTT; CDR3 protein: CASSSTGGTDTQYF
J gene: TRBJ1-6; V gene: TRBV9; D gene: .; clone size: .; CDR3 DNA: TGTGCCAGCAGCCCTGCTGGCCGTCTCTATAATTCACCCCTCCACTTT; CDR3 protein: CASSPAGRLYNSPLHF
J gene: TRBJ1-3; V gene: TRBV7-3; D gene: .; clone size: .; CDR3 DNA: TGTGCCAGCAGTTTCGGAGGACCTGGAAACACCATATATTTT; CDR3 protein: CASSFGGPGNTIYF
J gene: TRBJ1-2; V gene: TRBV19; D gene: TRBD1; clone size: .; CDR3 DNA: TGTGCCAGTAGTACCGACAGGGTTAACTATGGCTACACCTTC; CDR3 protein: CASSTDRVNYGYTF
J gene: TRBJ2-5; V gene: TRBV6-5; D gene: .; clone size: .; CDR3 DNA: TGTGCCAGTCTCCCTCGAGGGGGGGACCAAGAGACCCAGTACTTC; CDR3 protein: CASLPRGGDQETQYF
J gene: TRBJ2-3; V gene: TRBV7-2; D gene: TRBD2; clone size: .; CDR3 DNA: TGTGCCAGCAGCCTATTAGCGGGGGGGCCATCAGATACGCAGTATTTT; CDR3 protein: CASSLLAGGPSDTQYF
J gene: TRBJ1-6; V gene: TRBV2; D gene: .; clone size: .; CDR3 DNA: TGTGCCAGCAGTTCTCTGACTCCGGGACAACTCGGCACCTATAATTCACCCCTCCACTTT; CDR3 protein: CASSSLTPGQLGTYNSPLHF
J gene: TRBJ1-2; V gene: TRBV27; D gene: .; clone size: .; CDR3 DNA: TGTGCCAGCAGTTGGAACGGAGAATATGGCTACACCTTC; CDR3 protein: CASSWNGEYGYTF
J gene: TRBJ1-2; V gene: TRBV10-3; D gene: TRBD1; clone size: .; CDR3 DNA: TGTGCCACGACAGGGAATGACTATGGCTACACCTTC; CDR3 protein: CATTGNDYGYTF
J gene: TRBJ1-2; V gene: TRBV19; D gene: .; clone size: .; CDR3 DNA: TGTGCCAGTAGTATGGCCGCATGGGGGGACTATGGCTACACCTTC; CDR3 protein: CASSMAAWGDYGYTF
J gene: TRBJ1-4; V gene: TRBV7-2; D gene: TRBD1; clone size: .; CDR3 DNA: TGTGCCAGCAGCCCTCCGGGACAGGGTAATGAAAAACTGTTTTTT; CDR3 protein: CASSPPGQGNEKLFF
J gene: TRBJ1-4; V gene: TRBV10-3; D gene: .; clone size: .; CDR3 DNA: TGTGCCATCGGAGAGTCCAGGCAGGGTGAAAAACTGTTTTTT; CDR3 protein: CAIGESRQGEKLFF
J gene: TRBJ2-1; V gene: TRBV4-1; D gene: TRBD1; clone size: .; CDR3 DNA: TGCGCCAGCAGCCGGATAGGGGGCACTGAGCAGTTCTTC; CDR3 protein: CASSRIGGTEQFF
J gene: TRBJ2-1; V gene: TRBV7-9; D gene: TRBD1; clone size: .; CDR3 DNA: TGTGCCAGCACCTCGTTGGGGACAGGATTCAATGAGCAGTTCTTC; CDR3 protein: CASTSLGTGFNEQFF
J gene: TRBJ1-2; V gene: TRBV7-8; D gene: .; clone size: .; CDR3 DNA: TGTGCCAGCAGCACTTACAGTGAACTGGATCAGGGCTACACCTTC; CDR3 protein: CASSTYSELDQGYTF
J gene: TRBJ1-2; V gene: TRBV9; D gene: .; clone size: .; CDR3 DNA: TGTGCCAGCAGCGTTCGACAGTCCGGCGGCTACACCTTC; CDR3 protein: CASSVRQSGGYTF
J gene: TRBJ1-6; V gene: TRBV27; D gene: .; clone size: .; CDR3 DNA: TGTGCCAGCAGTTTATTAGACAGCCGGTCCACACCCCTCCACTTT; CDR3 protein: CASSLLDSRSTPLHF
J gene: TRBJ1-2; V gene: TRBV6-5; D gene: TRBD1; clone size: .; CDR3 DNA: TGTGCCAGCAGTTTGACAGGGGGTGATGGCTACACCTTC; CDR3 protein: CASSLTGGDGYTF
J gene: TRBJ2-5; V gene: TRBV7-6; D gene: TRBD1; clone size: .; CDR3 DNA: TGTGCCAGCAGCCCGGGGACAGGGTTTGTGGAGACCCAGTACTTC; CDR3 protein: CASSPGTGFVETQYF
J gene: TRBJ1-4; V gene: TRBV29-1; D gene: .; clone size: .; CDR3 DNA: TGCAGCGTCGACGACACCAATGAAAAACTGTTTTTT; CDR3 protein: CSVDDTNEKLFF
J gene: TRBJ2-1; V gene: TRBV19; D gene: TRBD1; clone size: .; CDR3 DNA: TGTGCCAGTAGTCCTGGGACAGGCTCCTACAATGAGCAGTTCTTC; CDR3 protein: CASSPGTGSYNEQFF
J gene: TRBJ2-1; V gene: TRBV9; D gene: TRBD2; clone size: .; CDR3 DNA: TGTGCCAGCAGCGTGGGAGGGGTGGCGTCGAACAATGAGCAGTTCTTC; CDR3 protein: CASSVGGVASNNEQFF
J gene: TRBJ1-3; V gene: TRBV6-5; D gene: .; clone size: .; CDR3 DNA: TGTGCCAGCGGACAGCACACCATATATTTT; CDR3 protein: CASGQHTIYF
J gene: TRBJ2-7; V gene: TRBV4-1; D gene: TRBD2; clone size: .; CDR3 DNA: TGCGCCAGCAGCCAAACCCCGGGGAGGGGCTACGAGCAGTACTTC; CDR3 protein: CASSQTPGRGYEQYF
J gene: TRBJ1-3; V gene: TRBV25-1; D gene: .; clone size: .; CDR3 DNA: TGTGCCAGCAGTGAGTACAGGTTCGGAAACACCATATATTTT; CDR3 protein: CASSEYRFGNTIYF
J gene: TRBJ1-5; V gene: TRBV9; D gene: TRBD1; clone size: few; CDR3 DNA: TGTGCCAGCAGCGTTTTTACAGGGGAAAATAGCAATCAGCCCCAGCATTTT; CDR3 protein: CASSVFTGENSNQPQHF
J gene: TRBJ1-1; V gene: TRBV7-2; D gene: TRBD1; clone size: .; CDR3 DNA: TGTGCCAGCAGCTTTGGGACAGGGGCCCAGTCCACTGAAGCTTTCTTT; CDR3 protein: CASSFGTGAQSTEAFF
J gene: TRBJ2-1; V gene: TRBV12-3/TRBV12-4; D gene: .; clone size: .; CDR3 DNA: TGTGCCAGCAGTTTTGAGTCCTATCATGAGCAGTTCTTC; CDR3 protein: CASSFESYHEQFF